This T cell receptor beta chain was retrieved from a study of blood T cell repertoires in COVID-19. Study-wide background: Whether acute or convalescent, the COVID-19 samples came from the United States, Italy and Spain. PBMCs, B-cell-depleted T cells, or T cells provided the cDNA or gDNA that made up the material.

The CDR3 covers 16 residues. Trimming took 4 bases from V and 2 from J, leaving 16 bases between them. Germline V lookup: CDR1 KGHSH, CDR2 LQKENI. Per the study methods: Nucleated cell counts were estimated from reference gene primer amplification. Clones were read by immunoSEQ multiplex PCR, and TCRdb kept only the in-frame ones, dropping some. D and trimming come from the DNA, and the V and J calls and clone size come from that table. The data show hundreds of thousands of clones, with around four fifths seen just once and approximately 1.9% held by the top ten. The receptor comes from a woman at least 80 years old with acute or convalescent COVID-19. This chain connects TRBV18 to TRBJ2-3; possible D gene TRBD1, 6 bases. Sequencing was performed on peripheral blood. The DNA for the CDR3 is TGTGCCAGCTCACTAGTCCTAACAGGGAACACAGATACGCAGTATTTT. Residues: CASSLVLTGNTDTQYF.